Each of the 30 T cell receptor beta chains below was sequenced from the same sample in a study of read filtering for tumor transcriptome and immune sequencing. The library was built from roughly 400 ng RNA with molecular barcoded adaptors for alpha/delta and beta/gamma chains. One entry per CDR3 protein results from TCRdb running MiXCR on the reads. The data show some 130,000 distinct CDR3 sequences, around 13% seen once. The sample taken for sequencing was a population of CD138-negative cells sorted from bone marrow. The receptors stem from a donor at least 40 years old with multiple myeloma.

The table lists this clonotype with many counts. This chain uses TRBV7-2 with TRBJ2-7; 9 nucleotides align to TRBD2. There are 18 residues in the CDR3. The V gene end was trimmed by 5 bases and the J gene end by 2 bases; junction bases not matched to a gene: 16. Germline assignment: CDR1 SGHTA and CDR2 FQGNSA. CDR3 bases: TGTGCCAGCAGCCCAAGCGGCGGAGCGGGGGGCCGGGCCTACGAGCAGTACTTC. It yields the protein CASSPSGGAGGRAYEQYF.

This clonotype has a handful of counts. The J gene is TRBJ1-3, the V gene TRBV30, with 7 bases lining up with TRBD1. This CDR3 is built from 14 residues. Trimming at V came to 2 bases and at J to 4 bases, leaving 5 bases not matched to a gene. The germline V gene has CDR1 GTSNPN and CDR2 SVGIG (reference sequence). For the CDR3, the DNA is TGTGCCTGGAGTACCGGGACAGAAGGAAACACCATATATTTT. Amino acid sequence: CAWSTGTEGNTIYF.

The sample holds many counts of this clonotype. The J gene is TRBJ2-7, the V gene TRBV3-1; 11 bases agree with TRBD2. The V segment lost 0 bases and the J segment 3 bases; nucleotides outside the gene matches: 19. Germline CDR1 reads LGHDT; CDR2 reads YNNKEL (reference sequence). The CDR3 has 21 residues. CDR3 protein: CASSQDLLAGVGGFRSYEQYF. The CDR3 nucleotides read TGTGCCAGCAGCCAAGATCTACTAGCGGGGGTTGGAGGCTTCCGGAGCTACGAGCAGTACTTC.

This clonotype was observed many times. The V gene is TRBV30, the J gene TRBJ1-5; D remains ambiguous. Germline assignment: CDR1 GTSNPN and CDR2 SVGIG (reference sequence). CDR3 length equals 13 residues. With 2 bases removed from V and 4 bases from J, the gap between germline ends came to 9 bases. The CDR3 DNA reads as TGTGCCTGGAGTAGTGGACTAAATCAGCCCCAGCATTTT. Its translation: CAWSSGLNQPQHF. Drawing the rest from reference TRBV30 and TRBJ1-5, the complete variable domain is SQTIHQWPATLVQPVGSPLSLECTVEGTSNPNLYWYRQAAGRGLQLLFYSVGIGQISSEVPQNLSASRPQDRQFILSSKKLLLSDSGFYLCAWSSGLNQPQHFGDGTRLSIL.

This clonotype has ten or more counts. The V call is TRBV4-2, the J call TRBJ2-3; TRBD2 aligns across 11 bases. The V segment lost 3 bases and the J segment 2 bases; nucleotides outside the gene matches: 13. The CDR3 length is 19 residues. The germline CDR1 and CDR2 sequences are LGHNA and YNFKEQ. In DNA form, the CDR3 reads TGTGCCAGCAGCCATTTATTGGGGACTAGCGGCCCTGACACAGATACGCAGTATTTT. Amino acids: CASSHLLGTSGPDTDTQYF.

The table lists this clonotype with many counts. The chain is built from TRBV7-9 and TRBJ1-5, with a possible D match to TRBD1 (6 bases). Germline lookup yields CDR1 SEHNR and CDR2 FQNEAQ (reference sequence). The CDR3 length is 15 residues. Trimming shortened V by 0 bases and J by 5 bases, and 11 bases separated the two germline ends. CDR3 loop: CASSLAGQGHQPQHF. Written as DNA, the CDR3 is TGTGCCAGCAGCTTAGCCGGCCAGGGGCATCAGCCCCAGCATTTT.

Here the CDR3 DNA reads TGTGCCAGCAGTGCGGGCAGGGCAGTGGGGTACGAAGAGCAGTTCTTC. The encoded protein is CASSAGRAVGYEEQFF. This sequence joins TRBV2 and TRBJ2-1; D is possibly TRBD1 (5 bases). V was trimmed by 4 bases and J by 10 bases, leaving 23 bases between them. The germline V gene has CDR1 SNHLY and CDR2 FYNNEI. The CDR3 runs 16 residues.

This clonotype was counted at least ten times. The chain carries TRBV6-5 and TRBJ1-5, with D unclear. The CDR3 runs 13 residues. Trimming shortened V by 5 bases and J by 3 bases, and 8 bases separated the two germline ends. CDR1 is MNHEY, CDR2 SVGAGI, per germline. The CDR3 reads CASSPRSNQPQHF. CDR3 nucleotide sequence: TGTGCCAGCAGTCCCCGATCCAATCAGCCCCAGCATTTT.

In this sample, this clonotype turned up many times. The chain is built from TRBV7-6 and TRBJ2-3, with D perhaps matching TRBD1 (6 bases). Trimming shortened V by 2 bases and J by 4 bases, and 13 bases separated the two germline ends. Germline CDR1 reads SGHVS; CDR2 reads FNYEAQ. This CDR3 has 15 amino acids. The CDR3 region is CASSLNRARADTQYF. CDR3 coding DNA: TGTGCCAGCAGCTTAAACAGGGCTCGTGCAGATACGCAGTATTTT.

In its sample, this clonotype was seen many times. The V gene is TRBV4-1, the J gene TRBJ2-2; D is perhaps TRBD1 or TRBD2 (5 bases each). Trimming removed 4 bases at V and 2 bases at J, with 11 bases between. The CDR3 is 15 residues long. The germline V gene encodes CDR1 MGHRA and CDR2 YSYEKL. CDR3 sequence (DNA): TGCGCCAGCAGCCGGAGAGGGGCAAACACCGGGGAGCTGTTTTTT. Its translation is CASSRRGANTGELFF.

This clonotype counts as medium-sized. The chain is built from TRBV9 and TRBJ2-2; the match to TRBD1 covers 10 bases. The germline gives CDR1 SGDLS, CDR2 YYNGEE. J gave up 3 bases and V 4 bases, and 6 bases lay outside the gene matches. This CDR3 is 16 amino acids long. The CDR3, as DNA: TGTGCCAGCAGCATAACCGGGACAGGGGACACCGGGGAGCTGTTTTTT. Translated: CASSITGTGDTGELFF. Using reference TRBV9 and TRBJ2-2 for the parts outside the CDR3, the full variable domain is DSGVTQTPKHLITATGQRVTLRCSPRSGDLSVYWYQQSLDQGLQFLIQYYNGEERAKGNILERFSAQQFPDLHSELNLSSLELGDSALYFCASSITGTGDTGELFFGEGSRLTVL.

Regarding this clonotype: An end of the junction differs from the germline gene, which may be a read error. The chain combines TRBV7-2 with TRBJ2-6, with D possibly TRBD1 on 5 matching bases. The CDR3 extends over 15 amino acids. CDR1 SGHTA and CDR2 FQGNSA come from the germline V gene. The CDR3 region is CASSLGHSGANVPTF. CDR3 sequence (DNA): TGTGCCAGCAGCTTAGGGCACTCTGGGGCCAACGTCCCGACATTC. The whole variable domain, remainder taken from reference TRBV7-2 and TRBJ2-6, is GAGVSQSPSNKVTEKGKDVELRCDPISGHTALYWYRQSLGQGLEFLIYFQGNSAPDKSGLPSDRFSAERTGGSVSTLTIQRTQQEDSAVYLCASSLGHSGANVPTFGAGSRLTVL.

A note on this clonotype: A far larger clone lies a single base away; this is likely a read error. The chain employs TRBV6-1 and TRBJ2-1, with unresolved D. With 5 bases removed from V and 9 bases from J, the gap between germline ends came to 17 bases. This CDR3 comprises 14 residues. In germline, CDR1 is MNHNS, CDR2 SASEGT. CDR3 sequence: CASSYPAGRSEQFF. As DNA, the CDR3 is TGTGCCAGCAGTTACCCAGCAGGAAGGAGTGAGCAGTTCTTC.

In this sample, this clonotype turned up many times. The rearrangement uses TRBV7-2 and TRBJ2-3; 11 nucleotides agree with TRBD2. Germline V CDR1 and CDR2: SGHTA, FQGNSA. Trimming at V came to 5 bases and at J to 2 bases, leaving 3 bases not matched to a gene. The CDR3 spans 15 residues. The CDR3 protein is CASSETSGDTDTQYF. In DNA, the CDR3 is TGTGCCAGCAGCGAGACTAGCGGGGACACAGATACGCAGTATTTT.

This clonotype was counted ten times or more. The rearrangement joins TRBV3-1 to TRBJ1-5; 7 bases are a match to TRBD1. Germline CDR1 LGHDT, CDR2 YNNKEL (reference sequence). Trimming cost V 0 bases and J 6 bases; bases outside gene matches: 5. The length of the CDR3 is 15 residues. The CDR3 spells CASSQDTQGFQPQHF. The CDR3 nucleotides are TGTGCCAGCAGCCAAGATACACAGGGGTTTCAGCCCCAGCATTTT.

Only a few counts were recorded for this clonotype. The rearrangement uses TRBV29-1 and TRBJ1-1, with D unclear. Germline V CDR1 and CDR2: SQVTM, ANQGSEA. This CDR3 comprises 12 residues. The V and J ends lost 8 bases and 1 base respectively, with 11 bases between them. The CDR3: CSNFGPNTEAFF. The CDR3 DNA reads as TGCAGCAACTTTGGGCCGAACACTGAAGCTTTCTTT.

V usage is TRBV7-9 and J usage is TRBJ2-3, with D possibly TRBD2 on 6 matching bases. The germline gives CDR1 SEHNR, CDR2 FQNEAQ (reference sequence). Trimming pared 5 bases from V and 2 bases from J, leaving 20 bases between. CDR3 length: 17 amino acids. CDR3 residues: CASSTPPGREPTDTQYF. DNA of the CDR3: TGTGCCAGCAGCACCCCCCCCGGGAGAGAGCCCACAGATACGCAGTATTTT.

This clonotype came up many times. This sequence joins TRBV29-1 and TRBJ1-2; TRBD1 aligns across 7 bases. Germline V gene lookup returns CDR1 SQVTM and CDR2 ANQGSEA. V trimming: 4 bases; J trimming: 4 bases; junction bases outside the gene matches: 6. The CDR3 runs 13 residues. The CDR3 coding sequence is TGCAGCGTTGGGGGGACAGAGCTCTATGGCTACACCTTC. This translates into CSVGGTELYGYTF.

In its sample, this clonotype was seen many times. This sequence joins TRBV5-6 and TRBJ1-6; maybe TRBD1 (5 bases). This CDR3 comprises 16 residues. V was trimmed by 0 bases and J by 7 bases, leaving 14 bases between them. From germline, CDR1 is SGHDT and CDR2 YYEEEE. The CDR3 region is CASSLDAGAGNSPLHF. CDR3 sequence (DNA): TGTGCCAGCAGCTTGGATGCTGGGGCCGGGAATTCACCCCTCCACTTT.

J is TRBJ2-5 and V is TRBV12-5; D ambiguous. The germline gives CDR1 LGHNT, CDR2 FRNRAP. The ends were cut back, 2 bases at V and 4 bases at J, with 8 bases in the middle. This CDR3 has 13 residues. CDR3 sequence: CASGLPTSETQYF. The CDR3 nucleotides read TGTGCTAGTGGTTTGCCTACGTCAGAGACCCAGTACTTC. The full variable domain, rest sourced from reference TRBV12-5 and TRBJ2-5, is DARVTQTPRHKVTEMGQEVTMRCQPILGHNTVFWYRQTMMQGLELLAYFRNRAPLDDSGMPKDRFSAEMPDATLATLKIQPSEPRDSAVYFCASGLPTSETQYFGPGTRLLVL.

This clonotype has at least ten counts. The chain recombines TRBV5-1 with TRBJ2-3; TRBD2 might be the D (7 bases). Trimming removed 4 bases at V and 1 base at J, with 13 bases between. The CDR3 totals 15 residues. The germline V gene has CDR1 SGHRS and CDR2 YFSETQ. CDR3 DNA sequence: TGCGCCAGCAGCCCTACCGGGGGGCGCACAGATACGCAGTATTTT. Protein: CASSPTGGRTDTQYF.

V is TRBV19 and J is TRBJ2-1; D is perhaps TRBD1 or TRBD2 (5 bases each). The CDR3 covers 15 residues. V shed 1 base and J shed 4 bases, with 11 bases lying between them. From germline, CDR1 is LNHDA and CDR2 SQIVND (reference sequence). The CDR3 DNA follows: TGTGCCAGTAGTATAGTCGGCAGGGAGTACAATGAGCAGTTCTTC. Its translation is CASSIVGREYNEQFF.

Details on this clonotype: A far larger clone is just one base off, so this is likely a read error. The chain carries TRBV12-3 or TRBV12-4 and TRBJ2-7; TRBD2 matches at 7 bases. V dropped 3 bases and J dropped 7; count of bases not matched to a gene: 12. The CDR3 consists of 15 residues. CDR3 nucleotide sequence: TGTGCCAGCAGTTTTGGGGGGGGTTACCACAATGAGCAGTACTTC. It specifies CASSFGGGYHNEQYF.

Ten or more counts support this clonotype. The chain has TRBV5-1 and TRBJ1-4, with D tentatively TRBD1 (5 bases). The V end lost 4 bases, the J end lost 7 bases, and 14 bases lay between the germline ends. CDR1 and CDR2 from the germline V gene are SGHRS and YFSETQ. This CDR3 has 14 amino acids. The CDR3 here is CASSVSGFREKLFF. DNA of the CDR3: TGCGCCAGCAGCGTGTCAGGGTTTCGTGAAAAACTGTTTTTT.

The V and J genes are TRBV12-3 or TRBV12-4 and TRBJ2-5; 7 nucleotides match TRBD2. The V segment lost 7 bases and the J segment 9 bases; nucleotides outside the gene matches: 14. This CDR3 is built from 14 residues. The CDR3 loop reads CASNLSLRGGSQYF. CDR3 nucleotide sequence: TGTGCCAGCAACCTCAGTCTAAGGGGAGGGTCCCAGTACTTC.

This clonotype was detected only a few times. Being one base from a much bigger clone, this may be a read error. V and J are TRBV12-3 or TRBV12-4 and TRBJ1-1; D is ambiguous. V lost 6 bases, J lost 1 base, and 15 bases lay in between. The CDR3 is made up of 15 amino acids. The CDR3 nucleotides read TGTGCCAGCAGAACTACGAGACGGGAGAACACTGAAGCTTTCTTT. Protein product: CASRTTRRENTEAFF.

This clonotype has at least ten counts. V gene TRBV20-1 combines with J gene TRBJ1-5; 8 bases fit TRBD1. This CDR3 spans 11 amino acids. The trim removed 6 bases at V and 12 bases at J, leaving 7 bases unmatched. Looked up from germline, CDR1 is DFQATT and CDR2 is SNEGSKA (reference sequence). This CDR3 is CSAKDRESQHF. The CDR3 DNA follows: TGCAGTGCCAAGGACAGGGAAAGCCAGCATTTT.

This clonotype was seen at least ten times. The V and J genes are TRBV28 and TRBJ1-2; D is uncertain. Trimming cost V 9 bases and J 5 bases, with 22 bases left between them. CDR1 and CDR2 (germline): MDHEN, SYDVKM. The CDR3 is 15 residues long. This chain's CDR3 is CASSPHSVTVYGYTF. For the CDR3, the DNA is TGTGCCAGTTCCCCCCACTCGGTTACGGTTTATGGCTACACCTTC.

This clonotype was detected ten times or more. The chain combines TRBV9 with TRBJ2-1; 8 nucleotides agree with TRBD2. J gave up 3 bases and V 0 bases, and 2 bases lay outside the gene matches. Germline assignment: CDR1 SGDLS and CDR2 YYNGEE. This CDR3 has 15 amino acids. The CDR3 reads CASSVELADYNEQFF. CDR3 in DNA: TGTGCCAGCAGCGTAGAACTAGCGGACTACAATGAGCAGTTCTTC.

This clonotype showed up just once. This rearrangement joins TRBV6-1 to TRBJ2-5; D perhaps matches TRBD2 (6 bases). This CDR3 has 14 amino acids. Trimming shortened V by 4 bases and J by 7 bases, and 16 bases separated the two germline ends. In germline, CDR1 is MNHNS, CDR2 SASEGT. CDR3 DNA sequence: TGTGCCAGCAGTGGCCCCGGGAGTCGGGGGACCCAGTACTTC. It encodes CASSGPGSRGTQYF.